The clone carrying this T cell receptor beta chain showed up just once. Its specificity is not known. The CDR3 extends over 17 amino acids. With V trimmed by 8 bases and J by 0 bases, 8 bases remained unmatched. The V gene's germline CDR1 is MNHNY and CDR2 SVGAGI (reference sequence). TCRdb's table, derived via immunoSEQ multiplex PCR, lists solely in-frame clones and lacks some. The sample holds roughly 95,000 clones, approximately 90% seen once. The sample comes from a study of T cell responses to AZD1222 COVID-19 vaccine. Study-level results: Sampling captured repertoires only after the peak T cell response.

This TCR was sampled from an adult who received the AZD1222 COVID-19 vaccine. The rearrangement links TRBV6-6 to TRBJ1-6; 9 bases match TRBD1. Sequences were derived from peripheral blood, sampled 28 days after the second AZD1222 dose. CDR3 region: CASGPGGQGSYNSPLHF. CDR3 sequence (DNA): TGTGCCAGCGGTCCCGGGGGACAGGGCTCCTATAATTCACCCCTCCACTTT.